These 17 T cell receptor beta chains came from one sample sequenced in a study of shared T cell receptors in the human thymus. Data came from immunoSEQ multiplex PCR; TCRdb stores just in-frame clones and leaves some out. This sample yields about 660,000 clones, of which around 87% are seen a single time; 0.0095% to 0.011% belongs to the top ten. A further study also used this sample, focusing on human thymus T cells.

Sequenced material: thymocytes. These receptors came from a boy under two years old with a congenital heart defect.

This clone was found once. The chain is built from TRBV7-6 and TRBJ2-6, with 14 bases that match TRBD2. Germline-derived CDR1 and CDR2 are SGHVS and FNYEAQ. This CDR3 has 19 amino acids. J lost 3 bases, V lost 3 bases, and 7 bases had no gene match. In DNA form, the CDR3 reads TGTGCCAGCAGCTTGGGGGGACTAGCGGGAGACCGTGGGGCCAACGTCCTGACTTTC. Its translation: CASSLGGLAGDRGANVLTF. The full variable domain, in which reference TRBV7-6 and TRBJ2-6 provide the parts outside the CDR3, is GAGVSQSPRYKVTKRGQDVALRCDPISGHVSLYWYRQALGQGPEFLTYFNYEAQQDKSGLPNDRFSAERPEGSISTLTIQRTEQRDSAMYRCASSLGGLAGDRGANVLTFGAGSRLTVL.

V and J are TRBV11-2 and TRBJ2-5; 8 bases map to TRBD2. The V and J ends lost 5 bases and 5 bases, in that order; junction bases with no gene match: 10. Germline CDR1 reads SGHAT; CDR2 reads FQNNGV. This CDR3 spans 15 amino acids. CDR3 DNA sequence: TGTGCCAGCAGCCGGGAGGGATCCGGGGTGGAGACCCAGTACTTC. Protein sequence: CASSREGSGVETQYF.

The rearrangement joins TRBV27 to TRBJ2-7, with 10 bases matching TRBD1. Germline CDR1 reads MNHEY; CDR2 reads SMNVEV (reference sequence). The CDR3 runs 16 residues. V shed 6 bases and J 3 bases; nucleotides not matched to a gene: 11. CDR3 sequence: CASSPRGRDRGYEQYF. The CDR3, as DNA: TGTGCCAGCAGCCCTAGAGGACGGGACAGGGGCTACGAGCAGTACTTC.

This clone was observed once. V is TRBV28 and J is TRBJ2-7, with D possibly TRBD2 on 5 matching bases. CDR1 and CDR2 from the germline V gene are MDHEN and SYDVKM. With 6 bases removed from V and 1 base from J, the gap between germline ends came to 13 bases. This CDR3 has 14 amino acids. The DNA for the CDR3 is TGTGCCAGCAGACCAAGGACGGGGTCCTACGAGCAGTACTTC. It is translated as CASRPRTGSYEQYF.

As DNA, the CDR3 is TGCGCCAGCAGCCAAGACGCGAGCTTCTCTGGGGCCAACGTCCTGACTTTC. It specifies CASSQDASFSGANVLTF. V and J are TRBV4-1 and TRBJ2-6; D gene ambiguous. There are 17 residues in the CDR3. Between the trimmed V and J ends, which lost 0 bases and 0 bases, there was a span of 9 bases. Germline CDR1 reads MGHRA; CDR2 reads YSYEKL.

The V and J genes are TRBV6-1 and TRBJ1-5, with D perhaps matching TRBD1 (5 bases). Germline V gene data show CDR1 as MNHNS and CDR2 as SASEGT. The CDR3 has 14 amino acids. V was clipped by 7 bases and J by 6 bases, with 16 bases between them. CDR3 nucleotides: TGTGCCAGCAAAGGGGTGGGGGGGAGTCAGCCCCAGCATTTT. This sequence encodes CASKGVGGSQPQHF.

The rearrangement joins TRBV7-3 to TRBJ1-2; D is perhaps TRBD1 (5 bases). V was pared by 7 bases and J by 6 bases, with 9 bases between. CDR1 and CDR2 (germline): SGHTA, FQGTGA. The CDR3 contains 11 residues. The CDR3 spells CASNTRDGYTF. CDR3 nucleotides: TGTGCCAGCAACACCAGGGATGGCTACACCTTC.

The chain links TRBV7-2 to TRBJ2-7, with D possibly TRBD2 on 6 matching bases. The V gene lost 2 bases and the J gene lost 6 bases, with 11 bases spanning the gap. Looked up from germline, CDR1 is SGHTA and CDR2 is FQGNSA. CDR3 length equals 13 residues. This chain's CDR3 is CASSLHGRGEQYF. CDR3 coding DNA: TGTGCCAGCAGCTTACACGGGAGAGGCGAGCAGTACTTC.

The chain joins TRBV7-6 to TRBJ2-2, with 12 bases matching TRBD1. The CDR3 is made up of 17 amino acids. V gave up 3 bases and J gave up 4 bases; unmatched junction bases: 6. CDR1 and CDR2 (germline): SGHVS, FNYEAQ. The DNA for the CDR3 is TGTGCCAGCAGCTTGGGACAGGGGGCGCGTAGCACCGGGGAGCTGTTTTTT. Protein: CASSLGQGARSTGELFF. Variable domain in full (rest from reference TRBV7-6 and TRBJ2-2): GAGVSQSPRYKVTKRGQDVALRCDPISGHVSLYWYRQALGQGPEFLTYFNYEAQQDKSGLPNDRFSAERPEGSISTLTIQRTEQRDSAMYRCASSLGQGARSTGELFFGEGSRLTVL.

The chain links TRBV4-3 to TRBJ2-5; 9 bases are shared with TRBD2. CDR1 is LGHNA, CDR2 YSLEER, per germline. The CDR3 runs to 16 residues. J was trimmed by 5 bases and V by 0 bases; bases with no gene match: 7. The DNA for the CDR3 is TGCGCCAGCAGCCAAGATGTGGAGGCGGGAGGGGAGACCCAGTACTTC. Amino acids: CASSQDVEAGGETQYF.

The rearrangement uses TRBV11-2 and TRBJ2-5; weak D call: TRBD2 (6 bases). This CDR3 contains 16 residues. The germline V gene has CDR1 SGHAT and CDR2 FQNNGV. Trimming cost V 1 base and J 5 bases, with 17 bases left between them. The DNA for the CDR3 is TGTGCCAGCAGCTTAGTCCAGGACCCTCGGGGGGAGACCCAGTACTTC. The encoded protein is CASSLVQDPRGETQYF.

The V and J genes are TRBV6-4 and TRBJ2-1, with 7 bases matching TRBD1. After removal of 6 bases from V and 3 bases from J, the junction contained 11 bases not matched to a gene. Germline values: CDR1 MRHNA, CDR2 SNTAGT. This CDR3 is 16 amino acids long. CDR3 region: CASSGTDKGDYNEQFF. As DNA, the CDR3 is TGTGCCAGCAGCGGGACAGACAAAGGGGACTACAATGAGCAGTTCTTC.

V and J are TRBV27 and TRBJ2-2, with D perhaps TRBD1 (5 bases). V was trimmed by 5 bases and J by 3 bases, leaving 16 bases between them. CDR3 length: 16 amino acids. Germline lookup yields CDR1 MNHEY and CDR2 SMNVEV (reference sequence). The CDR3 region is CASSPLGQGDTGELFF. In DNA form, the CDR3 reads TGTGCCAGCAGTCCCTTGGGGCAAGGGGACACCGGGGAGCTGTTTTTT.

This clone was picked up one time. The chain carries TRBV9 and TRBJ2-7, with D tentatively TRBD1 (5 bases). Between the trimmed V and J ends, which lost 0 bases and 5 bases, there was a span of 21 bases. The CDR3 sequence is 17 residues long. Germline CDR1 reads SGDLS; CDR2 reads YYNGEE. CDR3 amino acids: CASSVDPPGSKSNEQYF. The CDR3 DNA sequence: TGTGCCAGCAGCGTAGATCCCCCAGGGTCCAAGAGCAACGAGCAGTACTTC.

V usage is TRBV14 and J usage is TRBJ2-7; possibly TRBD1 for D (7 bases). Germline V gene data show CDR1 as SGHDN and CDR2 as FVKESK. The CDR3 is made up of 15 amino acids. Trimming took off 3 bases at V and 9 bases at J, with 21 bases between the two ends. The DNA for the CDR3 is TGTGCCAGCAGCCAGGACAGGAGGGCTAGCACCGCGCAGTACTTC. It encodes CASSQDRRASTAQYF. Looking up the rest from reference TRBV14 and TRBJ2-7 gives the full variable domain: EAGVTQFPSHSVIEKGQTVTLRCDPISGHDNLYWYRRVMGKEIKFLLHFVKESKQDESGMPNNRFLAERTGGTYSTLKVQPAELEDSGVYFCASSQDRRASTAQYFGPGTRLTVT.

The rearrangement joins TRBV14 to TRBJ2-7; unclear D gene. With 6 bases removed from V and 3 bases from J, the gap between germline ends came to 9 bases. Germline V lookup: CDR1 SGHDN, CDR2 FVKESK. The CDR3 runs 12 residues. The CDR3 protein is CASRRTDYEQYF. CDR3 DNA: TGTGCCAGCAGGCGCACAGACTACGAGCAGTACTTC.

The rearrangement links TRBV5-1 to TRBJ2-2; TRBD1 matches at 8 bases. CDR1 SGHRS and CDR2 YFSETQ come from the germline V gene. V was pared by 7 bases and J by 3 bases, with 5 bases of the junction left unmatched. The CDR3 sequence is 14 residues long. CDR3 bases: TGCGCCAGCTCCCCCAGGGGGCACACCGGGGAGCTGTTTTTT. This translates into CASSPRGHTGELFF.